This TCR beta chain stems from a study of CD8 T cells in Susac syndrome. Random hexamers were used to reverse transcribe the RNA input (about 0.5 to 1 ug). Across 54 Vbeta and 13 Jbeta, TCR beta CDR3 was amplified with immunoSEQ multiplex PCR. MiXCR, run by TCRdb on the immunoSEQ multiplex PCR reads, gives a single entry per CDR3 protein. The sample lists some 220,000 distinct CDR3 sequences, about 95% occurring once. J was trimmed by 3 bases and V by 0 bases; bases with no gene match: 11. The CDR3 is made up of 17 amino acids. Study conclusions and caveats: The study's TCR sequencing and HLA analysis covered a relatively small number of individuals, and the study acknowledged this.

In the case of this clonotype: Its antigen is as yet unknown.

CD8+ and CD4+ T cells circulating in blood were sequenced for TCR beta. Relapsing-remitting disease, either stable or active, was present in the treatment-naive patients who were the multiple sclerosis controls. Specimen: CD4+ T cells from PBMCs. This sequence joins TRBV23-1 and TRBJ2-7; TRBD2 matches at 7 bases. TRBV23-1 is flagged as an ORF with uncertain function. This TCR was recovered from a human donor with multiple sclerosis. CDR3 nucleotides: TGCGCCAGCAGTCAATCCAGGGAGGGTGGACGGTACTACGAGCAGTACTTC. Its protein is CASSQSREGGRYYEQYF.